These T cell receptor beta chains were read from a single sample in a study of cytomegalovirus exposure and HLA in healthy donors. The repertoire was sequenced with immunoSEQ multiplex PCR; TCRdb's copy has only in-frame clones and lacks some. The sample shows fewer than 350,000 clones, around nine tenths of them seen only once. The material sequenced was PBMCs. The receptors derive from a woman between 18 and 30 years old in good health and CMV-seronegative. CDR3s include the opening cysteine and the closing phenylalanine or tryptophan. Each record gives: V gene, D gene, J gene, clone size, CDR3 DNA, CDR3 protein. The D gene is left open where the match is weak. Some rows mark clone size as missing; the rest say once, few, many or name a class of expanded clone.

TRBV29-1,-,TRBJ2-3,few,TGCAGCGTTGAGGGGGCAGGCTCCACAGATACGCAGTATTTT,CSVEGAGSTDTQYF
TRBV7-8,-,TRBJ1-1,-,TGTGCCAGCAGCCCGTCAGTGAACACTGAAGCTTTCTTT,CASSPSVNTEAFF
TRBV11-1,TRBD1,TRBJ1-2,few,TGTGCCAGCAGCTTAGAGACAGGGCCCAACTATGGCTACACCTTC,CASSLETGPNYGYTF
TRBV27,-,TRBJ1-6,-,TGTGCCAGCAGTGACTATCCCCCTTCACCCCTCCACTTT,CASSDYPPSPLHF
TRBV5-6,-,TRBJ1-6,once,TGTGCCAGCACCTTGGTCACCTATAATTCACCCCTCCACTTT,CASTLVTYNSPLHF
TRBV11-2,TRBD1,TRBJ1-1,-,TGTGCCAGCAGCCTGCCTGGGACAGACGCTTTCTTT,CASSLPGTDAFF
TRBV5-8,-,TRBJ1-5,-,TGTGCCAGCACCCCGAGTGGACAGCATCATCAGCCCCAGCATTTT,CASTPSGQHHQPQHF
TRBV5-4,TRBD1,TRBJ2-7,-,TGTGCCAGCAGCTTGACAGGGGGCGTCGAGCAGTACTTC,CASSLTGGVEQYF
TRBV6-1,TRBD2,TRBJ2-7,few,TGTGCCAGCACCCCGGCGGCTAGCGGCGACTACGAGCAGTACTTC,CASTPAASGDYEQYF
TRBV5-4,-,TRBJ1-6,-,TGTGCCAGCAGCTTGTCAGGCCTTTATAATTCACCCCTCCACTTT,CASSLSGLYNSPLHF
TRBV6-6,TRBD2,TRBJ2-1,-,TGTGCCAGCAGTTACTCGATCGGGGGGACCAATGAGCAGTTCTTC,CASSYSIGGTNEQFF
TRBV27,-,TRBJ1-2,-,TGTGCCAGCAGTTTATCCCAGGGGTTCGGGGAGGGCTACACCTTT,CASSLSQGFGEGYTF
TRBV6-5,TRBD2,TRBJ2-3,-,TGTGCCAGCAGTTGGACTAGCGGGGCTACCACAGATACGCAGTATTTT,CASSWTSGATTDTQYF
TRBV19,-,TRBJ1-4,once,TGTGCCAGTAGTATCGGGAATGAAAAACTGTTTTTT,CASSIGNEKLFF
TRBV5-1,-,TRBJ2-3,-,TGCGCCAGCAGTTGGGACATCACAGATACGCAGTATTTT,CASSWDITDTQYF
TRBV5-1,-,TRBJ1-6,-,TGCGCCAGCAGGCCCCCCGAGGCGGGACCCCTCCACTTT,CASRPPEAGPLHF
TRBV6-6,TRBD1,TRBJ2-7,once,TGTGCCAGCAGTTACTCGGACAGGTATTACGAGCAGTACTTC,CASSYSDRYYEQYF
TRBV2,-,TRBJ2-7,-,TGTGCCAGCAGTGATGAGGGTAGTTCCTACGAGCAGTACTTC,CASSDEGSSYEQYF
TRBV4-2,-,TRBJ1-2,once,TGTGCCAGCAGCCACCTAGGGAGTACCTATGGCTACACCTTC,CASSHLGSTYGYTF
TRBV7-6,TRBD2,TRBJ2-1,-,TGTGCCAGCAGCTCCAGCGGGGGGCCGTACAATGAGCAGTTCTTC,CASSSSGGPYNEQFF
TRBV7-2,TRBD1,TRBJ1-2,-,TGTGCCAGCAGCGTGGACAGGGGAAGGGCTAACTATGGCTACACCTTC,CASSVDRGRANYGYTF
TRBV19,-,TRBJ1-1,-,TGTGCCAGTAGAGCAAAGTTGAACACTGAAGCTTTCTTT,CASRAKLNTEAFF
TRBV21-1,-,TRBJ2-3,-,TGTGCCAGCAGCAAAGGAGGCTGGTCCACAGATACGCAGTATTTT,CASSKGGWSTDTQYF
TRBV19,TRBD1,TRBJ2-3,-,TGTGCCACAAGCCGGGACAGGGGCTTCACAGATACGCAGTATTTT,CATSRDRGFTDTQYF
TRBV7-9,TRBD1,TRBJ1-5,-,TGTGCCAGCAGCTTAGGAGATGGGACAGTCAATCAGCCCCAGCATTTT,CASSLGDGTVNQPQHF
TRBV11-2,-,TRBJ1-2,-,TGTGCCAGCAGCAGAGAGAGCTATGGCTACACCTTC,CASSRESYGYTF
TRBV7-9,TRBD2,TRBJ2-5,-,TGTGCCAGCAGCTATTTTGCGGGGGGGCTTCTAGAGACCCAGTACTTC,CASSYFAGGLLETQYF
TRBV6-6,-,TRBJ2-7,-,TGTGCCAGTCTTAGCGAGGGTCCTGCCGAGCAGTACTTC,CASLSEGPAEQYF
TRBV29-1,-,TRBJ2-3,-,TGCAGCGTTGACGGGGATACGCAGTATGGCCCGCAGTATTTT,CSVDGDTQYGPQYF
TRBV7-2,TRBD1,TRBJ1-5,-,TGTGCCAGCAGCTCAAGACAGGGGGCGGGGGTGCAGCCCCAGCATTTT,CASSSRQGAGVQPQHF
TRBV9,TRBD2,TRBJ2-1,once,TGTGCCAGCAGCGTAGCTGGACGACTAGCTCGTGACAATGAGCAGTTCTTC,CASSVAGRLARDNEQFF
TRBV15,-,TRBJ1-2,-,TGTGCCACCAGCAGAGACCTTAGTGGCTACACCTTC,CATSRDLSGYTF
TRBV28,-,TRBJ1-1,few,TGTGCCAGCAGTTTATACAGGACTGAAGCTTTCTTT,CASSLYRTEAFF
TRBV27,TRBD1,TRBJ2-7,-,TGTGCCAGCAGTCCAAAGGGACAGGTCGTCGGCTACGAGCAGTACTTC,CASSPKGQVVGYEQYF
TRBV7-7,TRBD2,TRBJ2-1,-,TGTGCTAGCAGCTTATTGGGGCGGGGGGCCAATGAGCAGTTCTTC,CASSLLGRGANEQFF
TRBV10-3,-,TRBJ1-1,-,TGTGCCATCAGTCAACAGCCCCTGTGGAACACTGAAGCTTTCTTT,CAISQQPLWNTEAFF
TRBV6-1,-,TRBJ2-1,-,TGTGCCAGCAGTGGATACCAGGGATTTTACAATGAGCAGTTCTTC,CASSGYQGFYNEQFF
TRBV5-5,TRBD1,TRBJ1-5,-,TGTGCCAGCAGCTTAACCGGGACAGGTGCCTTTTGGCCCCAGCATTTT,CASSLTGTGAFWPQHF
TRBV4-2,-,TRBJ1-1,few,TGTGCCAGCAGCCATCCGGGACAGAACACTGAAGCTTTCTTT,CASSHPGQNTEAFF
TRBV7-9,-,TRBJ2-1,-,TGTGCCAGCAGCTTAGATCAGGGCGGTACCTACAATGAGCAGTTCTTC,CASSLDQGGTYNEQFF
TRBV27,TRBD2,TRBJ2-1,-,TGTGCCAGCAGTTTCCTAGCGGGGGCCTCCTACAATGAGCAGTTCTTC,CASSFLAGASYNEQFF
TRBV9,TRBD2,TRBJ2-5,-,TGTGCCAGCAGCGCCAATGGACTAGCGGGTGGAGAGACCCAGTACTTC,CASSANGLAGGETQYF
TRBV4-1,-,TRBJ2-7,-,TGCGCCAGCAGCCAAGAGGGTGGGAGCTCCTACGAGCAGTACTTC,CASSQEGGSSYEQYF
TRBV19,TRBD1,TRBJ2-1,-,TGTGCCAGCGCGCCAGGGGGTTCCATCGCAAATGAGCAGTTCTTC,CASAPGGSIANEQFF
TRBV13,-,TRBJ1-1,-,TGTGCCAGCAGCCCTGGACACACAAGCATGAACACTGAAGCTTTCTTT,CASSPGHTSMNTEAFF
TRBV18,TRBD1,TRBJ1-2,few,TGTGCCAGCTCACCACCCCTAAGAGACAGGGGGGTTGGCTACACCTTC,CASSPPLRDRGVGYTF
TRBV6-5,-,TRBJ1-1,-,TGTGCCAGCAGTATGACAGGGAACACTGAAGCTTTCTTT,CASSMTGNTEAFF